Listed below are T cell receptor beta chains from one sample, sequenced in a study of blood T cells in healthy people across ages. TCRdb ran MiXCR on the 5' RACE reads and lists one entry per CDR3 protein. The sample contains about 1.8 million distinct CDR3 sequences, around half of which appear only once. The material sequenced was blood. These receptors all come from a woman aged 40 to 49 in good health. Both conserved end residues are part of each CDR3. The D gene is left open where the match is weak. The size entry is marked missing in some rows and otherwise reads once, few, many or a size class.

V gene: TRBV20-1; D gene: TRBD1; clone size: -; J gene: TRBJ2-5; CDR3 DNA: TGCAGTGCTAGTTTTATGAACAGGGGGATAATGGGGACCCAGTACTTC; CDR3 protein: CSASFMNRGIMGTQYF
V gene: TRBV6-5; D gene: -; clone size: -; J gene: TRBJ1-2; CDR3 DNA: TGTGCCAGCAGTAAAACATCGACCTATGGCTACACCTTC; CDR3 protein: CASSKTSTYGYTF
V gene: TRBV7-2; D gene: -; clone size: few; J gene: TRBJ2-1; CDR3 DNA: TGTGCCAGCAGCCCGGACAGCCGAGCGAATCAGCAGTTCTTC; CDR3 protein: CASSPDSRANQQFF
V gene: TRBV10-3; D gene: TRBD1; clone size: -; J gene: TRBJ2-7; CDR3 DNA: TGTGCCGCCGGGACAGGTTCCTACGAGCAGTACTTC; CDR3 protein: CAAGTGSYEQYF
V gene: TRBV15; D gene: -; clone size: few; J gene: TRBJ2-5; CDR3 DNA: TGTGCCACCAGCAGTGGTGGGAAAGAGACCCAGTACTTC; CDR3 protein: CATSSGGKETQYF
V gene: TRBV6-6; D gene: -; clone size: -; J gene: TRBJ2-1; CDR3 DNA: TGTGCCAGCAGTTACGGGCCTCCGGGACACCAATACAATGAGCAGTTCTTC; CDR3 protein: CASSYGPPGHQYNEQFF
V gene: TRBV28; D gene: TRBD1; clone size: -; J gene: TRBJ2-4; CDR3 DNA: TGTGCCAGCAGTTTAAGGGACAGAATCAAAAACATTCAGTACTTC; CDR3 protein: CASSLRDRIKNIQYF
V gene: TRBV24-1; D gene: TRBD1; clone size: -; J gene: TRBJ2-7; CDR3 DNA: TGTGCCACCAGTGAGTGGACAGGGGGCACCCAGTACTTC; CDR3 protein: CATSEWTGGTQYF
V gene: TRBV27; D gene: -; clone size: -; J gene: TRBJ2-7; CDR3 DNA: TGTGCCAGCAGTCCCTCATGGGGCGACGGGAGCTCCTACGAGCAGTACTTC; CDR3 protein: CASSPSWGDGSSYEQYF
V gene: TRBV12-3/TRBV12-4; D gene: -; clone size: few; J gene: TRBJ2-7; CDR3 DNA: TGTGCCAGCAGTTTCAGGGCTGGGGTAGGCAACGAGCAGTACTTC; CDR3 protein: CASSFRAGVGNEQYF
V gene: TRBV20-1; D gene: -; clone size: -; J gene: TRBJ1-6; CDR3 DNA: TGCAGTGCCACTACAGGGTTTAATTCACCCCTCCACTTT; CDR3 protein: CSATTGFNSPLHF
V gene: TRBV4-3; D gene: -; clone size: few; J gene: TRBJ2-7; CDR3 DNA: TGCGCCAGCAGCCAAGAAACCGCAGGCTCATACGAGCAGTACTTC; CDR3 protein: CASSQETAGSYEQYF
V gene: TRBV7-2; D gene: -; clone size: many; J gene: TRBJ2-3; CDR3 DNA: TGTGCCAGCAGCCTGCTCCCGGATACGCAGTATTTT; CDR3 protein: CASSLLPDTQYF
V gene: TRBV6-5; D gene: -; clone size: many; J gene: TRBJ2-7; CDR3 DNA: TGTGCCAGCAGTTACTCGGGTAGCTCGGGCGAGCAGTACTTC; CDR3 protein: CASSYSGSSGEQYF
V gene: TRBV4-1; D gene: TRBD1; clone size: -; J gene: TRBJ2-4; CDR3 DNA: TGCGCCAGCAGCCAAGCAGGGGGAACCAAAAACATTCAGTACTTC; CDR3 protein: CASSQAGGTKNIQYF
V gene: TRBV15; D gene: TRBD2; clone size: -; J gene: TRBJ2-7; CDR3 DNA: TGTGCCACCAGCAGATCTTATAGCGGGGGGAAGGACGAGCAGTACTTC; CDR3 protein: CATSRSYSGGKDEQYF
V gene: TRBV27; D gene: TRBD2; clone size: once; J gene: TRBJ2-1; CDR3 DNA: TGTGCCAGCAGTGTGACTAGCGGGGGACCTCATGAGCAGTTCTTC; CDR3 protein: CASSVTSGGPHEQFF
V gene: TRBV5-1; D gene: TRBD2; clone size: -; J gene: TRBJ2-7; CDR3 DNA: TGCGCCAGCAGCTTGGCTGGCATTGGGACTAGCCGCTACGAGCAGTACTTC; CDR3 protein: CASSLAGIGTSRYEQYF
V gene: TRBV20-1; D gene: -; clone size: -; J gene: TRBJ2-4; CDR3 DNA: TGCAGTGCTAGAGATCTCTCGGGGTCACGGGAGCAGTACTTC; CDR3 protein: CSARDLSGSREQYF
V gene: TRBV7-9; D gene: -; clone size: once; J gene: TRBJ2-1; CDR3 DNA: TGTGCCAGCAGCCCGGCTCGCGGGGATGCCTCTGAGCAGTTCTTC; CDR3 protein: CASSPARGDASEQFF
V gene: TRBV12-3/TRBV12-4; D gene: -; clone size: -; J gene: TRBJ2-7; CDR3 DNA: TGTGCCAGCAGGAGACAGGTTTCCTACGAGCAGTACTTC; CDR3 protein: CASRRQVSYEQYF
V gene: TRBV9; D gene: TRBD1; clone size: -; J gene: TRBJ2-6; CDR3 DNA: TGTGCCAGCAGCCCAGGACAGGGGTTCTCTGGGGCCAACGTCCTGACTTTC; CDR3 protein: CASSPGQGFSGANVLTF
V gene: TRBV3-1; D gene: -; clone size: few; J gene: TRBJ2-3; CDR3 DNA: TGTGCCAGCAGCCAAGCCTGGGGCAGCACAGATACGCAGTATTTT; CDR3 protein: CASSQAWGSTDTQYF
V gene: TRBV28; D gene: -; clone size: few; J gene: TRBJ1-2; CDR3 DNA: TGTGCCAGCGCCAGACCGGACACTAACTATGGCTACACCTTC; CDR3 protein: CASARPDTNYGYTF
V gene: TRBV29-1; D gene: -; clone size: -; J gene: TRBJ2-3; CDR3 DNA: TGCAGCGTTGGGGCGACAGTTGATCCAAATACGCAGTATTTT; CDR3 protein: CSVGATVDPNTQYF
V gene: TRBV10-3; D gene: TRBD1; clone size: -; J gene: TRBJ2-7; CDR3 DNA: TGTGCCATCAAGAATGCGGACAGGCTTCCCCTCAACGAGCAGTACTTC; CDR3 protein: CAIKNADRLPLNEQYF
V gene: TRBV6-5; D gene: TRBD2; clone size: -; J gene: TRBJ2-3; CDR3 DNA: TGTGCCAGCAGTTGGAATCCTAGCGGGGCTAGCACAGATACGCAGTATTTT; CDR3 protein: CASSWNPSGASTDTQYF
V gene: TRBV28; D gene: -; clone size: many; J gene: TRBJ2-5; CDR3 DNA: TGTGCCAGCAGTTCCCAGGGGGGACAAGGGCGAGAGACCCAGTACTTC; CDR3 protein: CASSSQGGQGRETQYF
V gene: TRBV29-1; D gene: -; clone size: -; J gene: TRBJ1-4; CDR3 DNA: TGCAGCGCTGATCCCGGTTCTAATGAAAAACTGTTTTTT; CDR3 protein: CSADPGSNEKLFF
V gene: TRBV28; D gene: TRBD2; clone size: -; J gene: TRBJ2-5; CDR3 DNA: TGTGCCAGCACTCCTCCGGGACTAGCGGGGGGACAAGAGACCCAGTACTTC; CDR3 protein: CASTPPGLAGGQETQYF
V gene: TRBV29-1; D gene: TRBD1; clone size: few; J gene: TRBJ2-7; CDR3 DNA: TGCAGCGTTCTAACCGGGACAGCCCCCTACGAGCAGTACTTC; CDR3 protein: CSVLTGTAPYEQYF
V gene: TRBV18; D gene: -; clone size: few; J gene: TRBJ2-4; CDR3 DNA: TGTGCCAGCTCACCATCCGGGGTTGGCATTCAGTACTTC; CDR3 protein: CASSPSGVGIQYF
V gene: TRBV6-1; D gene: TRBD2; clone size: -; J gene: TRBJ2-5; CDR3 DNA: TGTGCCAGCAGTGTGACTAGCGGGGTTCAAGAGACCCAGTACTTC; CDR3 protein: CASSVTSGVQETQYF
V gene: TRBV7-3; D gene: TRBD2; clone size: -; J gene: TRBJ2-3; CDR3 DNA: TGTGCCAGCAGCCTCGGACTAGCGGGGAACTCAGATACGCAGTATTTT; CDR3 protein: CASSLGLAGNSDTQYF
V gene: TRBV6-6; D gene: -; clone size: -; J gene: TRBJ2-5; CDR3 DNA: TGTGCCAGCAGTTACTCGAGGGGGGCCCAAGAGACCCAGTACTTC; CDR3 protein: CASSYSRGAQETQYF
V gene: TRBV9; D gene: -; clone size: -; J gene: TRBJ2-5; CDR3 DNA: TGTGCCAGCAGCGTAGCACAGGGCCTCGGGGAGACCCAGTACTTC; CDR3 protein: CASSVAQGLGETQYF
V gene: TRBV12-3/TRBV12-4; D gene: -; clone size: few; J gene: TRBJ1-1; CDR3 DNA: TGTGCCAGCAGTTTAGGGGGGGGAGCTTTCTTT; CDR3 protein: CASSLGGGAFF
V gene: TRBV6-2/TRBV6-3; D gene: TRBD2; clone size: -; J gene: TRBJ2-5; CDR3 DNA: TGTGCCAGCAGTTACTCTAGCGGGACATACTCGGAGACCCAGTACTTC; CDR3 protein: CASSYSSGTYSETQYF
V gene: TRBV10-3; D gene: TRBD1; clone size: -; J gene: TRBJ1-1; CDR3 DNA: TGTGCCATCAGGGACAGGGTTGAGAACACTGAAGCTTTCTTT; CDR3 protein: CAIRDRVENTEAFF
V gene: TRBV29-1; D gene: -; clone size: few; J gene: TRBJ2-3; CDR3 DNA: TGCAGCGTTGCCGGCGGCAGCCGCACAGATACGCAGTATTTT; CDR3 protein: CSVAGGSRTDTQYF
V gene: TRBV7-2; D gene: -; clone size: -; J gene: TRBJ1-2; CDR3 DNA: TGTGCCAGCAGCTTAGAACGTAAGGGCTGCACCTTC; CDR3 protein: CASSLERKGCTF
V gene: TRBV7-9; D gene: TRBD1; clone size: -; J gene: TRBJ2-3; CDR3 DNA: TGTGCCAGCAGCTTAAGAAGGGACAGAGCCACAGATACGCAGTATTTT; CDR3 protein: CASSLRRDRATDTQYF
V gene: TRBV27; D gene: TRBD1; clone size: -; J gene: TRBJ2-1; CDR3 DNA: TGTGCCAGCAGTTCCGGGACAGGGGGGGACAATGAGCAGTTCTTC; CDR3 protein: CASSSGTGGDNEQFF
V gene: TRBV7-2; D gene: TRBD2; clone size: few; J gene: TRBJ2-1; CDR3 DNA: TGTGCCAGCAGAGAAGCGGGGGACTCCTACAATGAGCAGTTCTTC; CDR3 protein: CASREAGDSYNEQFF
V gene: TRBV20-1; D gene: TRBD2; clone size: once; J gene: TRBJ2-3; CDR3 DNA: TGCAGTGCCTCCGGGGGGGCTAGCGGCACAGATACGCAGTATTTT; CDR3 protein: CSASGGASGTDTQYF
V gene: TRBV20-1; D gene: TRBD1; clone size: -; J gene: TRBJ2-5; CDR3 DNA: TGCAGTGCTAGCGGACAGGGGGGGTGGGAGACCCAGTACTTC; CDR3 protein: CSASGQGGWETQYF
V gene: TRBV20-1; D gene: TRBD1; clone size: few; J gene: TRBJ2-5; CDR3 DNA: TGCAGTGCTACCCCGGGACAGGGGCTCAAGGGGACCCAGTACTTC; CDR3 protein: CSATPGQGLKGTQYF
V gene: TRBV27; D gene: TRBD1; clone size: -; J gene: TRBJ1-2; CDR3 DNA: TGTGCTAGCAGTTTATACACAGGGGGCGGAAGTGGCTACACCTTC; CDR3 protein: CASSLYTGGGSGYTF
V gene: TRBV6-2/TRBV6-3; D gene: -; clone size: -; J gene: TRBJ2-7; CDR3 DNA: TGTGCCAGCAGTTACGGGACAAGGGTCTCCGAGCAGTACTTC; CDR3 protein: CASSYGTRVSEQYF
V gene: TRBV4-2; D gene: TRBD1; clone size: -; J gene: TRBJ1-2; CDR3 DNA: TGTGCCAGCAGCCTACGAGTATCTGCAGAAACAGGGGACGGGGGCTACACCTTC; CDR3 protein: CASSLRVSAETGDGGYTF
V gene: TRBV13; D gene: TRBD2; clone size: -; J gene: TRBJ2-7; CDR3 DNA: TGTGCCAGCAGCCACTGGGGGGGTTTGTACGAGCAGTACTTC; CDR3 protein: CASSHWGGLYEQYF
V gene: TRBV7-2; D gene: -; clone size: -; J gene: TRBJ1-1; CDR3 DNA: TGTGCCAGCAGCTCCCGCCCGGGGCAGCCAAACACTGAAGCTTTCTTT; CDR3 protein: CASSSRPGQPNTEAFF
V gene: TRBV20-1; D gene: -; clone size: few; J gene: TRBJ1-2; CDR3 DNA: TGCAGGAGGGCGCGTGATGGCTACACCTTC; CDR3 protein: CRRARDGYTF
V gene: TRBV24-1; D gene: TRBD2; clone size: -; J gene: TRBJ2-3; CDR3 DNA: TGTGCCACCAGTGATCCGGGACTAGCGGGGGGCCTCACAGATACGCAGTATTTT; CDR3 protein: CATSDPGLAGGLTDTQYF
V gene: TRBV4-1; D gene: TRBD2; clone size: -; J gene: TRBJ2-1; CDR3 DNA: TGCGCCAGCAGCCCCAACCTAGCGGGGGGGAGAAATGAGCAGTTCTTC; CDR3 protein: CASSPNLAGGRNEQFF
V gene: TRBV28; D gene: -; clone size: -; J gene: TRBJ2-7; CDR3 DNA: TGTGCCAGCAGTATCCGTGGCGGCTACGAGCAGTACTTC; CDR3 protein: CASSIRGGYEQYF
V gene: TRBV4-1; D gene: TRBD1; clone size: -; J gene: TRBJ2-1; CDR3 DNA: TGCGCCAGCAGTCAAAACAGGGGGCTGTCCTACAATGAGCAGTTCTTC; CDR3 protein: CASSQNRGLSYNEQFF